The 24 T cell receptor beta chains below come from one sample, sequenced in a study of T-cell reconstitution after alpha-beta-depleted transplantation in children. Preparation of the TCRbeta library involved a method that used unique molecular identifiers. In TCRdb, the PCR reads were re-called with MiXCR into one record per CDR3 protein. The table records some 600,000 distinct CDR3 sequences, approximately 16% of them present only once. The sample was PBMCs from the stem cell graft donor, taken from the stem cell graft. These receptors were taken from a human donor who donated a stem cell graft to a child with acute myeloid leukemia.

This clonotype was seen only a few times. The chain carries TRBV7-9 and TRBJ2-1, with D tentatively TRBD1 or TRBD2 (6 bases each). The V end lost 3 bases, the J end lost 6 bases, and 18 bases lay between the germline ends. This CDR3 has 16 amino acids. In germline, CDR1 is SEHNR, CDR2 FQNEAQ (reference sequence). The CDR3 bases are TGTGCCAGCAGCTTTCCGTGGGGGGAAGGGGGCAATGAGCAGTTCTTC. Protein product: CASSFPWGEGGNEQFF.

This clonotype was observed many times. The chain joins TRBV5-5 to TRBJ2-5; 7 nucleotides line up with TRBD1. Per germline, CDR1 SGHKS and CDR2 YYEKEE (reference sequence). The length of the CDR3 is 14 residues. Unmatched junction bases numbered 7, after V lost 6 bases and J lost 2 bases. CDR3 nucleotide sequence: TGTGCCAGCAACAACGGGGACAGACAAGAGACCCAGTACTTC. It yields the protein CASNNGDRQETQYF.

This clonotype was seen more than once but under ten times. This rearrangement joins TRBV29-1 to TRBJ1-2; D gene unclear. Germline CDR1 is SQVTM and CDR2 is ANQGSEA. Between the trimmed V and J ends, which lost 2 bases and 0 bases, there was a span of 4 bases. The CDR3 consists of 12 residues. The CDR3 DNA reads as TGCAGCGTTGAATCGGCTAACTATGGCTACACCTTC. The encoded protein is CSVESANYGYTF.

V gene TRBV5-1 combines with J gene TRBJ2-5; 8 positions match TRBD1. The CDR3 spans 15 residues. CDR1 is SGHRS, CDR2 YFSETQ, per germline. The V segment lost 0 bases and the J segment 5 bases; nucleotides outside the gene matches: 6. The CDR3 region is CASSLVGQVLETQYF. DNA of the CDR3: TGCGCCAGCAGCTTGGTGGGACAGGTTTTGGAGACCCAGTACTTC. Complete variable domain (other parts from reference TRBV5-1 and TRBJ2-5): KAGVTQTPRYLIKTRGQQVTLSCSPISGHRSVSWYQQTPGQGLQFLFEYFSETQRNKGNFPGRFSGRQFSNSRSEMNVSTLELGDSALYLCASSLVGQVLETQYFGPGTRLLVL.

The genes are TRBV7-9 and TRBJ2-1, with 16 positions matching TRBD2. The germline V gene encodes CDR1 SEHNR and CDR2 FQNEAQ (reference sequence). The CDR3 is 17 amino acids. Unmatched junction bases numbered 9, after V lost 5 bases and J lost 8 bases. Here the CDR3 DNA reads TGTGCCAGCAGCCCTCCGGGACTAGCGGGGGGGCGCGATGAGCAGTTCTTC. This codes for CASSPPGLAGGRDEQFF.

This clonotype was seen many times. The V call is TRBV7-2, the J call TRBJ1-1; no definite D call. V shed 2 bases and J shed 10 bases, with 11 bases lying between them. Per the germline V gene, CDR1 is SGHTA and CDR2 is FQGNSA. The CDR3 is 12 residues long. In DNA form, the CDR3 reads TGTGCCAGCAGCTTATATCCCAAAGGAGCTTTCTTT. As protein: CASSLYPKGAFF.

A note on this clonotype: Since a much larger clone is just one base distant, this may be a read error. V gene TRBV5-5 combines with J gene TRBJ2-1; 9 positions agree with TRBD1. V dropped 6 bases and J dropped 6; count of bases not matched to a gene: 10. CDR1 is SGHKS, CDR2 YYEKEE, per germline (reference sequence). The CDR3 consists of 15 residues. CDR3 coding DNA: TGTGCCAGCATCATTTTTCCGGGACAGGGCAATGAGCAGTTCTTC. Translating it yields CASIIFPGQGNEQFF.

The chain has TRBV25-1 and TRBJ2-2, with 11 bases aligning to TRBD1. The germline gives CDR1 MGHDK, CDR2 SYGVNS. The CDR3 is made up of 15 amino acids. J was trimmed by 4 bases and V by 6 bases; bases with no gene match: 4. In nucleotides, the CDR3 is TGTGCCAGCAGCTCCGGGACAGGGGGCACCGGGGAGCTGTTTTTT. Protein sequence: CASSSGTGGTGELFF.

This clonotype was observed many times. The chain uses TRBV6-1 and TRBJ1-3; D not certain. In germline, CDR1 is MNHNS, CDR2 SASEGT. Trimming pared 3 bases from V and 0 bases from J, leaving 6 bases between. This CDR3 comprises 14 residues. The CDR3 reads CASSDGVSGNTIYF. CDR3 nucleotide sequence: TGTGCCAGCAGTGATGGGGTCTCTGGAAACACCATATATTTT.

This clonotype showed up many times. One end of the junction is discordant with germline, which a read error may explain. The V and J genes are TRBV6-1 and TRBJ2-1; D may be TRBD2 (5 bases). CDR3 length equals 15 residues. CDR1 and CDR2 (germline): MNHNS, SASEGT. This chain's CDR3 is CASREVGSGYNEQFF. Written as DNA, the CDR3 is TGTGCCAGCAGAGAAGTGGGCTCGGGGTACAATGAGCAGTTCTTC.

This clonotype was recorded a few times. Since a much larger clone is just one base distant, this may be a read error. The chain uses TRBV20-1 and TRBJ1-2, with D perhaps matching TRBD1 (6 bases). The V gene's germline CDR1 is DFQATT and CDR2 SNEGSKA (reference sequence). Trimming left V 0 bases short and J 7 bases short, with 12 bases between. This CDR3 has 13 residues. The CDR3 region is CSAREWARGGYTF. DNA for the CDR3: TGCAGTGCTAGAGAGTGGGCCAGGGGTGGCTACACCTTC.

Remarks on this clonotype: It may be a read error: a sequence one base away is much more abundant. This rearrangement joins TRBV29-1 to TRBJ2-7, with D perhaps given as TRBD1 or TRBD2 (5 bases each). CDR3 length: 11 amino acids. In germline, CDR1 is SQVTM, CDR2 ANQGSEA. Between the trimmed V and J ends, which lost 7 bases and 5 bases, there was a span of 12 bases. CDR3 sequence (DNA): TGCAGCGGTAAACGGGGCGACGAGCAGTACTTC. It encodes CSGKRGDEQYF.

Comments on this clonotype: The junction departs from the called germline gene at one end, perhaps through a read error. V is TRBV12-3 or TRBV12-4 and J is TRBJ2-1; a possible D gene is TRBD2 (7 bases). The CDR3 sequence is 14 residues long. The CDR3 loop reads CASSPGGSYNEQSF. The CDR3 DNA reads TGTGCCAGCAGCCCGGGGGGCTCCTACAATGAGCAGTCCTTC.

The CDR3 sequence is CAISESGTSTEAFF. The CDR3 DNA sequence: TGTGCCATCAGTGAGTCCGGCACGTCGACTGAAGCTTTCTTT. The chain employs TRBV10-3 and TRBJ1-1; D remains unclear. The CDR3 contains 14 residues. V was cut by 0 bases and J by 5 bases, with 10 bases left in between. CDR1 is ENHRY, CDR2 SYGVKD, per germline.

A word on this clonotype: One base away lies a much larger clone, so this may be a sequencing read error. The CDR3 DNA reads as TGCTGTGCTAGAGATCAGGGGGCGGGAATTAGCAATCAGCCCCAGCATTTT. It specifies CCARDQGAGISNQPQHF. The chain has TRBV20-1 and TRBJ1-5; 8 bases agree with TRBD1. The CDR3 covers 17 residues. From germline, CDR1 is DFQATT and CDR2 SNEGSKA (reference sequence).

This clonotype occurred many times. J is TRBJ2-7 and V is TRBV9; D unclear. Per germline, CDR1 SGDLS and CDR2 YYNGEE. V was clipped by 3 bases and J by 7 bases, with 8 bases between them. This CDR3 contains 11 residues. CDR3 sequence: CASSADGEQYF. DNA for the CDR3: TGTGCCAGCAGCGCGGACGGTGAGCAGTACTTC.

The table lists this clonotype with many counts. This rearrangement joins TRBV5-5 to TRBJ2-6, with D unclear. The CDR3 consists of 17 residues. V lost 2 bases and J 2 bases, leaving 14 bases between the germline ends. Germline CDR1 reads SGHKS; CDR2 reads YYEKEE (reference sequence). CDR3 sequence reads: CASSFVGIRAGANVLTF. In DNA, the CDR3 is TGTGCCAGCAGCTTTGTCGGAATCCGGGCTGGGGCCAACGTCCTGACTTTC.

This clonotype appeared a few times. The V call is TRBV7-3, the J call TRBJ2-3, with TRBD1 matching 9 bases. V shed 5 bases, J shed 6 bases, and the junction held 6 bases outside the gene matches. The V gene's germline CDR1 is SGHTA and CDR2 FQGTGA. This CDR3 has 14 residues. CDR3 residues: CASSQQGARDTQYF. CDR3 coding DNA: TGTGCCAGCAGCCAACAGGGGGCGCGGGATACGCAGTATTTT.

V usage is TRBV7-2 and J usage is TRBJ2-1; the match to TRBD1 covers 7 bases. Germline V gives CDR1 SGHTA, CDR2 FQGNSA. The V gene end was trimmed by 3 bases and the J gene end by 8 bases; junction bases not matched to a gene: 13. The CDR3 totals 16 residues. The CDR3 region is CTSSFTGDWVEYEQFF. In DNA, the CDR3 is TGTACCAGCAGCTTTACAGGGGATTGGGTGGAATATGAGCAGTTCTTC. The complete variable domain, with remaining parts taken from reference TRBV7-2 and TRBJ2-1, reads GAGVSQSPSNKVTEKGKDVELRCDPISGHTALYWYRQSLGQGLEFLIYFQGNSAPDKSGLPSDRFSAERTGGSVSTLTIQRTQQEDSAVYLCTSSFTGDWVEYEQFFGPGTRLTVL.

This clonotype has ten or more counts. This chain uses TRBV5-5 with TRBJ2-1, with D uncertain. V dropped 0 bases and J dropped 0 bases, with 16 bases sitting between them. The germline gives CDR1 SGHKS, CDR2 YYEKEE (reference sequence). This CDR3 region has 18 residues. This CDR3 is CASSLEVRLRSSYNEQFF. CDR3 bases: TGTGCCAGCAGCTTGGAGGTACGACTGAGGAGCTCCTACAATGAGCAGTTCTTC.

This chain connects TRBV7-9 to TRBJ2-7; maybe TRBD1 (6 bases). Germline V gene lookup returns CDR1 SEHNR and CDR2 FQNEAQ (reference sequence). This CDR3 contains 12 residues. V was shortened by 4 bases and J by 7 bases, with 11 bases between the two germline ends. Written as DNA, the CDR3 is TGTGCCAGCAGCTATTTGGGGACAGAGCAGTACGTC. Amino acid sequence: CASSYLGTEQYV.

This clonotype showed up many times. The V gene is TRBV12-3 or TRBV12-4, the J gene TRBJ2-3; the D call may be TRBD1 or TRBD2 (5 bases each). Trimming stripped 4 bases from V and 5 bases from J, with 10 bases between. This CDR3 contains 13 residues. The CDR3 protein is CASSYLGEDTQYF. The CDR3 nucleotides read TGTGCCAGCAGTTACTTGGGGGAAGATACGCAGTATTTT.

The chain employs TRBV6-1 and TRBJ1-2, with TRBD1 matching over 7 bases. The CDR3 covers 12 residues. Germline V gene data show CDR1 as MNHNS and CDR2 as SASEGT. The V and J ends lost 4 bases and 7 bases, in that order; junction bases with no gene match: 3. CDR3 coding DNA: TGTGCCAGCAGTGCGGACAGGATTGGCTACACCTTC. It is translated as CASSADRIGYTF.

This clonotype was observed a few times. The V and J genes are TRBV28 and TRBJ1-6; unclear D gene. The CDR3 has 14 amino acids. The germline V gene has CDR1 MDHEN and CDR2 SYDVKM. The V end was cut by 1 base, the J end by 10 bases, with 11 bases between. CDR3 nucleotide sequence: TGTGCCAGCAGTTTATTGAGGGCGGTCTCACCCCTCCACTTT. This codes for CASSLLRAVSPLHF.